The sequence of this TCR beta chain was determined in a study of human T cells and chemical hapten exposure. The germline V gene encodes CDR1 MNHNS and CDR2 SASEGT. This CDR3 is built from 14 residues. The V and J ends lost 6 bases and 5 bases, in that order; junction bases with no gene match: 5. Study results and caveats: Counts of TCRs above 1 in 1000 frequency stayed unchanged with DPC sensitization.

Each cDNA molecule in the library carried unique molecular identifiers. MiXCR, applied by TCRdb to the RACE reads, yields one record per CDR3 protein. The top ten clones hold over 1.5% of a sample with about 50,000 distinct CDR3 sequences, about 9.9% of them seen once. This sample's time point: patch test 2, 6 weeks after DPC sensitization. This sample's treatment: therapeutic diphenylcyclopropenone sensitization with weekly scalp DPC. This clonotype was observed a few times. The antigen is undetermined. This sequence joins TRBV6-1 and TRBJ2-1, with 9 nucleotides matching TRBD2. The sample here was whole blood, taken in connection with sensitization to the hapten diphenylcyclopropenone (DPC). The sequence derives from a woman aged 50 to 60 with alopecia areata. Some clones in this sample may be carry-over from other donors' samples. This chain's CDR3 is CASRNSGRDNEQFF. The CDR3 bases are TGTGCCAGCAGAAATAGCGGGAGAGACAATGAGCAGTTCTTC.